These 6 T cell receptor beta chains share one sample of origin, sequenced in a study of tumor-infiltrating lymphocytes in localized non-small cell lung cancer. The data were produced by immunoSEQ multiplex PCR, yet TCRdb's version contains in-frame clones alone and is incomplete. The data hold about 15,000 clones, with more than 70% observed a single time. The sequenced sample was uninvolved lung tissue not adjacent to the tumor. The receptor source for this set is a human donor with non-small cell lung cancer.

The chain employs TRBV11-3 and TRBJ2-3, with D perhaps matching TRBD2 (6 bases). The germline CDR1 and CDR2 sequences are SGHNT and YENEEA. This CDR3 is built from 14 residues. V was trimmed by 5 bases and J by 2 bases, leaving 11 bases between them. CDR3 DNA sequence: TGTGCCAGCAGCGGCGGGGTAGCCACAGATACGCAGTATTTT. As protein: CASSGGVATDTQYF.

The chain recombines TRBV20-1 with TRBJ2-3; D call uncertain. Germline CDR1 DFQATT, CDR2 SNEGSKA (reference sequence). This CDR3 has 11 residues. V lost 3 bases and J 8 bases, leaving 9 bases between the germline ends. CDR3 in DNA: TGCAGTGCTAGTTGGTCGGCTACGCAGTATTTT. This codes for CSASWSATQYF.

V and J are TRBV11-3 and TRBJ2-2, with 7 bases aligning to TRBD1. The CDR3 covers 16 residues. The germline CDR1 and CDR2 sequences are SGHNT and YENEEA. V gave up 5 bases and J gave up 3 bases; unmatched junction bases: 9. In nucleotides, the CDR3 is TGTGCCAGCAGCACCCGACAGGGAAGACACACCGGGGAGCTGTTTTTT. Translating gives CASSTRQGRHTGELFF.

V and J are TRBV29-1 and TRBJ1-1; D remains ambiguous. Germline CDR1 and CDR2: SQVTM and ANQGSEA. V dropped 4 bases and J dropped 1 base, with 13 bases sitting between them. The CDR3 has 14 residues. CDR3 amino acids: CSVAFSVANTEAFF. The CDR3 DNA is TGCAGCGTTGCATTTTCAGTTGCGAACACTGAAGCTTTCTTT.

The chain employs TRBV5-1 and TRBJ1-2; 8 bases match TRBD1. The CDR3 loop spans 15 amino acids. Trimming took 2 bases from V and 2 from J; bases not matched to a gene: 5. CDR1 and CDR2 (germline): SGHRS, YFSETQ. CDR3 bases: TGCGCCAGCAGCTTAGACAGGGGTATGAACTATGGCTACACCTTC. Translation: CASSLDRGMNYGYTF.

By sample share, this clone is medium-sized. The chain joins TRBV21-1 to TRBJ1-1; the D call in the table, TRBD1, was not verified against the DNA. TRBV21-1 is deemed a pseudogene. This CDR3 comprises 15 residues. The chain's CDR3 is CASSVDWTENTEAFF. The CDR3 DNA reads TGTGCCAGCAGCGTCGATTGGACAGAGAACACTGAAGCTTTCTTT.